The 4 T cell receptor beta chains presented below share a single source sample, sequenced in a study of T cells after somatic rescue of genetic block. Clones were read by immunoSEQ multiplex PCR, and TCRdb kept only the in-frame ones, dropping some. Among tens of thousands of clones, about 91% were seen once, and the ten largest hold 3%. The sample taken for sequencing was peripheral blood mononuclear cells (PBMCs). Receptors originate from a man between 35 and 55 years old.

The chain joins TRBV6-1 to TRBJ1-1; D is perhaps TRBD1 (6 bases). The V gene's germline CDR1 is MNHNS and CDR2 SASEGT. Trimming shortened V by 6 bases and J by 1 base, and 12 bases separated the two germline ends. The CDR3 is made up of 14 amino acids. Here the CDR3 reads CASRLGQPNTEAFF. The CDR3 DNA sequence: TGTGCCAGCAGGCTCGGACAGCCGAACACTGAAGCTTTCTTT.

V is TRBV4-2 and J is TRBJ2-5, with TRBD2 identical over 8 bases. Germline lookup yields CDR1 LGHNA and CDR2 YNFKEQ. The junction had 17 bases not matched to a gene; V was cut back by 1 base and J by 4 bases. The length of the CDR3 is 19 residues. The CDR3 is CASSQGSGGGLSLAETQYF. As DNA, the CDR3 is TGTGCCAGCAGCCAAGGCTCCGGGGGGGGGCTTTCATTGGCAGAGACCCAGTACTTC.

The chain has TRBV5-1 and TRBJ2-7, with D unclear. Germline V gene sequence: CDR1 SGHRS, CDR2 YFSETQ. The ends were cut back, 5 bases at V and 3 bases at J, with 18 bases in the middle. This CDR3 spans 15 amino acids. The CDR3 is CASSSTYSSVYEQYF. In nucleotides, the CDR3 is TGCGCCAGCAGTTCGACTTACTCTTCAGTCTACGAGCAGTACTTC.

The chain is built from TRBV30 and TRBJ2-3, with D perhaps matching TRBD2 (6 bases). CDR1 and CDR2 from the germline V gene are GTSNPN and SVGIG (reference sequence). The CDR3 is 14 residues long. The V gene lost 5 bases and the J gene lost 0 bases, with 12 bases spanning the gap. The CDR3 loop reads CAWQGGTSTDTQYF. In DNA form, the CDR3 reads TGTGCCTGGCAAGGAGGGACTAGCACAGATACGCAGTATTTT.